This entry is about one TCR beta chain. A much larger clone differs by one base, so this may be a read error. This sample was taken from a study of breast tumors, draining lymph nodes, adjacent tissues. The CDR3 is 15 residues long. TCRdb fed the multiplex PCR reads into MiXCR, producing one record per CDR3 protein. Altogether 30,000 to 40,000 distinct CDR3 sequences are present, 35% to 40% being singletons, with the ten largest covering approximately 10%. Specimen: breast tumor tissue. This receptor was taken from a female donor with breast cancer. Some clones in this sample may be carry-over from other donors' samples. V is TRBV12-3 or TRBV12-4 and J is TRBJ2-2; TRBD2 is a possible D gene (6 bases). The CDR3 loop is CASSGYAGPTGGLFF. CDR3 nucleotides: TGTGCCAGCAGTGGATATGCGGGGCCCACCGGGGGGCTGTTTTTT.